This T cell receptor beta chain was obtained from a study of T-cell reconstitution after alpha-beta-depleted transplantation in children. There are many counts of this clonotype. Its antigen is unknown. Trimming at V came to 5 bases and at J to 2 bases, leaving 16 bases not matched to a gene. The CDR3 length is 18 residues. Germline V gives CDR1 SGHTA, CDR2 FQGNSA. General study findings and limits: Expanded clones from the graft, numbering several hundred, reportedly supplied alpha-beta T cells about two months after transplant. When one year had passed after transplant, most T-cell counts and diversity came from newly produced T cells.

Unique molecular identifiers were built into the TCRbeta library. TCRdb recomputed calls from the PCR reads with MiXCR, one row per CDR3 protein. In the table there are 180,000 or so distinct CDR3 sequences, about 6% of which are singletons. The receptor's source is a girl in the first two years of life with combined immunodeficiency, due to receive a stem cell transplant. Sequencing was performed on PBMCs, taken before TCRalphabeta/CD19-depleted stem cell transplant. The V call is TRBV7-2, the J call TRBJ2-3; TRBD2 matches at 7 bases. CDR3 in amino acids: CASSKAIIGRGDTDTQYF. In DNA, the CDR3 is TGTGCCAGCAGCAAGGCGATAATTGGACGGGGGGACACAGATACGCAGTATTTT.